The sequence of this T cell receptor beta chain was determined in a study of cytomegalovirus exposure and HLA in healthy donors. Study-wide background: The approximately 110 validation repertoires were reported in a later analysis to have been generated on the same platform as the approximately 700 first-cohort repertoires.

Findings and limits, study-wide: Whilst most TCR sequences proved rare, a subset of public TCRs occurred across many donors. The study put around 180 TCR beta chains on its list as cytomegalovirus-associated.

As regards this clone: Its target is unknown.

This table comes from immunoSEQ multiplex PCR, and its TCRdb copy is limited to in-frame clones, with some not included. The table includes tens of thousands of clones, 85% to 95% detected once. Trimming cost V 0 bases and J 11 bases, with 8 bases left between them. CDR3 length equals 11 residues. Germline-derived CDR1 and CDR2 are SGHKS and YYEKEE (reference sequence). The sample was PBMCs. The TCR originated in a man between 18 and 29 years old in good health and CMV-seronegative. This chain joins TRBV5-5 and TRBJ1-1; D may be TRBD1 (6 bases). The CDR3 spells CASSLAGVAFF. The CDR3 DNA follows: TGTGCCAGCAGCTTGGCAGGGGTGGCTTTCTTT.